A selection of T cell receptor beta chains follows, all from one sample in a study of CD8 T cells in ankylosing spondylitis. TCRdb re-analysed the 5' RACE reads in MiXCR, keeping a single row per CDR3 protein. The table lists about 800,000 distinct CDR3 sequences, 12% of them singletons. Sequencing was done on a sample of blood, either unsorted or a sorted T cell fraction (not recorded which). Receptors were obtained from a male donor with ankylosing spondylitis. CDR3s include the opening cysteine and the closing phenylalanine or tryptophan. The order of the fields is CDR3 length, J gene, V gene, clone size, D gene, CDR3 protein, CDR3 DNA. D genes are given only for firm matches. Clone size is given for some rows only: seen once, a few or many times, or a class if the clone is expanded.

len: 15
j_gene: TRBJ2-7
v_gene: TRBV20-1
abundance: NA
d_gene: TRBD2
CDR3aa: CSAGTSGPTRGEQYF
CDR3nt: TGCAGTGCTGGGACTAGCGGGCCCACCAGAGGCGAGCAGTACTTC

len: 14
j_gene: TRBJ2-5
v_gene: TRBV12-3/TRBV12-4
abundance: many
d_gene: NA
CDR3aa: CASSLGLDQETQYF
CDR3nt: TGTGCCAGCAGTTTAGGACTAGACCAAGAGACCCAGTACTTC

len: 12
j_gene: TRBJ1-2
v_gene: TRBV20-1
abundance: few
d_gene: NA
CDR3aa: CSAGTLVYGYTF
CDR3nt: TGCAGTGCCGGGACCTTAGTCTATGGCTACACCTTC

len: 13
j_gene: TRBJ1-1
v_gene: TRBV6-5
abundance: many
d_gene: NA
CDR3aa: CASSYGMNTEAFF
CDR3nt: TGTGCCAGCAGCTACGGAATGAACACTGAAGCTTTCTTT

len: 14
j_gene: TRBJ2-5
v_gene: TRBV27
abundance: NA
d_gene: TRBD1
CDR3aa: CASSGTEFQETQYF
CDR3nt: TGTGCCAGCAGTGGGACAGAGTTCCAAGAGACCCAGTACTTC

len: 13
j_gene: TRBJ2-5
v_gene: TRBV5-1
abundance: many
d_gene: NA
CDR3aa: CASSLVAEETQYF
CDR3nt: TGTGCCAGCAGCTTAGTGGCAGAAGAGACCCAGTACTTC

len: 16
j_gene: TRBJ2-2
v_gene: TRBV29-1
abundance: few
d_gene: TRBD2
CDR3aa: CSVGGVAGSNTGELFF
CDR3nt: TGCAGCGTGGGGGGGGTAGCGGGATCGAACACCGGGGAGCTGTTTTTT

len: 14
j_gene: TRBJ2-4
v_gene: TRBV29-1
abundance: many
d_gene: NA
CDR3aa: CSVVIVLAKNIQYF
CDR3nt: TGCAGCGTTGTCATAGTCCTAGCCAAAAACATTCAGTACTTC

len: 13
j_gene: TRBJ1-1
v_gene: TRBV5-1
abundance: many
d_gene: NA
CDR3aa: CASSFTENTEAFF
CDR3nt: TGTGCCAGCAGCTTTACGGAGAACACTGAAGCTTTCTTT

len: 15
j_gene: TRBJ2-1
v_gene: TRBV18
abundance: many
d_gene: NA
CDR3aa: CASSPPGGPYNEQFF
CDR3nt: TGTGCCAGCTCACCACCTGGGGGGCCTTACAATGAGCAGTTCTTC

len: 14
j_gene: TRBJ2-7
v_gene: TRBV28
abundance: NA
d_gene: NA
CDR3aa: CASSPWPRDYEQYF
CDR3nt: TGTGCCAGCAGCCCGTGGCCCCGGGACTACGAGCAGTACTTC

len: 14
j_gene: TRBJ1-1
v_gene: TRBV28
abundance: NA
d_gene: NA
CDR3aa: CASSLLGMSTEAFF
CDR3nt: TGTGCCAGCAGTTTACTAGGGATGAGCACTGAAGCTTTCTTT

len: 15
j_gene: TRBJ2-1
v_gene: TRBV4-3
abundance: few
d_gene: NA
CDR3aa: CASSQDHFLGNEQFF
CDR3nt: TGCGCCAGCAGCCAAGATCACTTCCTGGGGAATGAGCAGTTCTTC

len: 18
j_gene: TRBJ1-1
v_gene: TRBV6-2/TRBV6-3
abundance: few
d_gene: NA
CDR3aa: CASSYLVDRGEGNTEAFF
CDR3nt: TGTGCCAGCAGTTACTTAGTCGACCGGGGTGAGGGGAACACTGAAGCTTTCTTT

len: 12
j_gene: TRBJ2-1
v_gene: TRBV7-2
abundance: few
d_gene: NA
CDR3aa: CASSLVAPEQFF
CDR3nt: TGTGCCAGCAGCTTAGTGGCTCCTGAGCAGTTCTTC

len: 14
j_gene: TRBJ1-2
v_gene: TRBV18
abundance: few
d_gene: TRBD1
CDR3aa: CASSPRRGDYGYTF
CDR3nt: TGTGCCAGCTCACCACGCAGGGGGGACTATGGCTACACCTTC

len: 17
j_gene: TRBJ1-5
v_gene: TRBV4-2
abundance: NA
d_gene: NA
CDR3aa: CASSPRSRGAGNQPQHF
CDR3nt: TGTGCCAGCAGCCCCCGGAGTCGGGGGGCCGGCAATCAGCCCCAGCATTTT

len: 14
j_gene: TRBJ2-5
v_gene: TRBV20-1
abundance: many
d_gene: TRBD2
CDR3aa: CSASRAGGSETQYF
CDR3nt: TGCAGTGCTAGTCGAGCGGGAGGGTCGGAGACCCAGTACTTC

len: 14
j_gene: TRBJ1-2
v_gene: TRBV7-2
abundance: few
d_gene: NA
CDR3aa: CASSLGPISYGYTF
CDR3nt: TGTGCCAGCAGCTTGGGACCTATCTCCTATGGCTACACCTTC

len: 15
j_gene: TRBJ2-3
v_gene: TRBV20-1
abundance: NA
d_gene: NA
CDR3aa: CSARDHVGSRNTQYF
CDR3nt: TGCAGTGCTAGAGATCACGTGGGGTCACGCAATACGCAGTATTTT

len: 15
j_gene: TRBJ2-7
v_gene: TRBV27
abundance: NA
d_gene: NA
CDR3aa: CASSLSSRGPYEQYF
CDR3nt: TGTGCCAGCAGTTTATCGAGCAGGGGTCCATACGAGCAGTACTTC

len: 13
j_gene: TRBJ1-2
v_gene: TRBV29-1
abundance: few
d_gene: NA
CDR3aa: CSVPLYGVVGYTF
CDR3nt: TGCAGCGTCCCCTTATACGGGGTTGTGGGCTACACCTTC

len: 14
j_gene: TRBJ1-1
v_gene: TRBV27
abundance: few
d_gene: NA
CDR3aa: CASSPDRRHTEAFF
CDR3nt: TGTGCCAGCAGCCCCGACAGGCGTCACACTGAAGCTTTCTTT

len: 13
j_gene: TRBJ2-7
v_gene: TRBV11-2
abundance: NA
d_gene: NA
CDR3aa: CASSLHVDYEQYF
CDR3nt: TGTGCCAGCAGCTTACATGTGGACTACGAGCAGTACTTC

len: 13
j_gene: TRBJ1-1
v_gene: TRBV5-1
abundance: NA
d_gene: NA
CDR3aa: CASSLRGYPEAFF
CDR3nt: TGCGCCAGCAGCTTGAGGGGGTACCCTGAAGCTTTCTTT

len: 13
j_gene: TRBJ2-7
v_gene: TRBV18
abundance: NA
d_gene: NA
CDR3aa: CASSSNQGEKLYF
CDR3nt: TGTGCCAGCTCCTCTAATCAGGGAGAGAAACTGTACTTC

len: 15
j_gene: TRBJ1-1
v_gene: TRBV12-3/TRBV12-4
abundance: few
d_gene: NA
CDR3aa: CASSLLYRGNTEAFF
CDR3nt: TGTGCCAGCAGTTTACTGTACCGGGGGAACACTGAAGCTTTCTTT

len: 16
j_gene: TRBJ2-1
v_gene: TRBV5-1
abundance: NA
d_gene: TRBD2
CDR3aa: CASSLDPAGLSNEQFF
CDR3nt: TGCGCCAGCAGCTTGGACCCAGCGGGGCTCTCCAATGAGCAGTTCTTC

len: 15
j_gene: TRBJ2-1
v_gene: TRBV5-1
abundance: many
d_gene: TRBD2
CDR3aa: CASSPSGSSYNEQFF
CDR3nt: TGTGCCAGCAGCCCGAGCGGGAGCTCCTACAATGAGCAGTTCTTC

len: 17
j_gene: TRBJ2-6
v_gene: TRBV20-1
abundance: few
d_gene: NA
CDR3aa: CSAYTGRAFSGANVLTF
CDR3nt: TGCAGTGCATACACAGGGCGCGCCTTCTCTGGGGCCAACGTCCTGACTTTC

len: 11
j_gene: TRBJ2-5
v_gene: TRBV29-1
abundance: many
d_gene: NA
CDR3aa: CSVVAGETQYF
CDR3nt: TGCAGCGTTGTTGCGGGTGAGACCCAGTACTTC

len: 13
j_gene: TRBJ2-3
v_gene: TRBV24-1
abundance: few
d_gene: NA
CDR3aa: CATSDFDGSSQYF
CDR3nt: TGTGCCACCAGTGATTTCGATGGGAGCTCGCAGTATTTT

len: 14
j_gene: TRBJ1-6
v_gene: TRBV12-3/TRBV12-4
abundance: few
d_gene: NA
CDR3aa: CASRRAYGDSPLHF
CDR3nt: TGTGCCAGCAGAAGGGCATACGGAGATTCACCCCTCCACTTT

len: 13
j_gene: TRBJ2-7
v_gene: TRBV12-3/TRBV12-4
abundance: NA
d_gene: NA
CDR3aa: CASSREFLGEQYF
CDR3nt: TGTGCCAGCAGTAGGGAGTTCCTGGGCGAGCAGTACTTC

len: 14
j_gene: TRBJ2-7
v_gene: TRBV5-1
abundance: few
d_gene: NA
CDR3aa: CASSWAAASYEQYF
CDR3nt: TGCGCCAGCAGCTGGGCAGCGGCCTCCTACGAGCAGTACTTC

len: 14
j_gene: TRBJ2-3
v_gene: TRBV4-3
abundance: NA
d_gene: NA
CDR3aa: CASSQVARSDTQYF
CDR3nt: TGCGCCAGCAGCCAAGTCGCCCGTTCAGATACGCAGTATTTT

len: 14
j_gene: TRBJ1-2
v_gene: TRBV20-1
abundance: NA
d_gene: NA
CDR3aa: CSARPTTVNYGYTF
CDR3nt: TGCAGTGCTAGGCCCACGACAGTGAACTATGGCTACACCTTC

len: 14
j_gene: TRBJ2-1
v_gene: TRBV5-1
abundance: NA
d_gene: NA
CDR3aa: CASSLESQTNEQFF
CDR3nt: TGCGCCAGCAGCTTGGAAAGTCAGACGAATGAGCAGTTCTTC

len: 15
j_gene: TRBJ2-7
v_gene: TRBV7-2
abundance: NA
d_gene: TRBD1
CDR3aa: CASSFDRDRAYEQYF
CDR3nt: TGTGCCAGCAGCTTCGACCGGGACAGGGCCTACGAGCAGTACTTC

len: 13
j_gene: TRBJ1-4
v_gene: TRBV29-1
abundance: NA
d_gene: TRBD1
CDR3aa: CSVEAGGEEKLFF
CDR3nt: TGCAGCGTTGAGGCAGGGGGGGAGGAAAAACTGTTTTTT

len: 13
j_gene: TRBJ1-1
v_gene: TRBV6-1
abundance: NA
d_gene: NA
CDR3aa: CASSEGLVAEAFF
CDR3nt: TGTGCCAGCAGTGAAGGTTTGGTTGCTGAAGCTTTCTTT

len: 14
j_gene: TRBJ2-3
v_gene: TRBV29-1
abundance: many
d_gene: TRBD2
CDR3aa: CSVLAGGSTDTQYF
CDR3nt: TGCAGCGTTTTGGCGGGAGGTAGCACAGATACGCAGTATTTT

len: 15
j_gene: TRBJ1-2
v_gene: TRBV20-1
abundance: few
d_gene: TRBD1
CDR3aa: CSARDPGTGGRGYTF
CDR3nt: TGCAGTGCTAGAGACCCCGGGACAGGGGGCAGAGGCTACACCTTC

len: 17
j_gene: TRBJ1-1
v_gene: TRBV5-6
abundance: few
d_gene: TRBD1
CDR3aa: CASSLAVDRGGSTEAFF
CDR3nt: TGTGCCAGCAGCTTGGCCGTGGACAGGGGCGGGAGCACTGAAGCTTTCTTT

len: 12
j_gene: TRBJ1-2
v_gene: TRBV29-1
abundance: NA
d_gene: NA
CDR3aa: CSVGRQGSGYTF
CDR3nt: TGCAGCGTTGGTAGGCAGGGCAGTGGCTACACCTTC

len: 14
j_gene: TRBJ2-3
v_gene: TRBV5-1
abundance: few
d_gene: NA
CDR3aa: CASSLVGREDTQYF
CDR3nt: TGCGCCAGCAGCTTGGTGGGCAGGGAAGATACGCAGTATTTT

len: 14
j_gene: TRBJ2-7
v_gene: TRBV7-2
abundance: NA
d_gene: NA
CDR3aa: CASSLAIGTYEQYF
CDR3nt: TGTGCCAGCAGCTTAGCAATAGGGACCTACGAGCAGTACTTC

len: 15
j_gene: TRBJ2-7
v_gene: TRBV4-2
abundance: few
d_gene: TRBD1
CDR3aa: CASSQMDRGYYEQYF
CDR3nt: TGTGCCAGCAGCCAGATGGACAGGGGTTACTACGAGCAGTACTTC

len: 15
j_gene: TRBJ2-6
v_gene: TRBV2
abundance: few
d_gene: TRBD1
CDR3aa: CASSERQGVSNVLTF
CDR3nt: TGTGCCAGCAGTGAAAGACAGGGGGTGTCCAACGTCCTGACTTTC

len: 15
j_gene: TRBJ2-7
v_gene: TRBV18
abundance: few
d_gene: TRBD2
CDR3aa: CASSPPNGRVYEQYF
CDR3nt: TGTGCCAGCTCACCACCAAACGGGAGGGTGTACGAGCAGTACTTC

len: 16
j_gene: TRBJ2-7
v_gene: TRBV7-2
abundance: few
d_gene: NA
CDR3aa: CASSQVASVSSYEQYF
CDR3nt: TGTGCCAGCAGCCAGGTGGCTTCTGTAAGCTCCTACGAGCAGTACTTC